This T cell receptor (beta chain) was captured in a study of cytomegalovirus exposure and HLA in healthy donors. Study-level results: Previously analyzed data showed that most TCR beta V segments were productive at a frequency of about 90% or about 30%. In vitro experiments confirmed that a few CMV-associated chains were specific for CMV antigens.

As concerns this clone: Antigen: not known.

The primer mix had 60 Vbeta and 13 Jbeta primers. Generated by immunoSEQ multiplex PCR, the TCRdb table keeps only in-frame clones and is missing some. The data contain some 140,000 clones, about 61% of them singletons. This CDR3 comprises 14 residues. Deletions cut 3 bases from V and 2 bases from J, with 10 bases between. Per the germline V gene, CDR1 is LNHDA and CDR2 is SQIVND (reference sequence). V gene TRBV19 combines with J gene TRBJ1-2; D possibly corresponds to TRBD1 (6 bases). The clonotype comes from a woman in her 40s in good health and CMV-seronegative. Source material: PBMCs. The CDR3: CASSILQGNYGYTF. CDR3 bases: TGTGCCAGTAGTATTCTGCAGGGGAACTATGGCTACACCTTC.